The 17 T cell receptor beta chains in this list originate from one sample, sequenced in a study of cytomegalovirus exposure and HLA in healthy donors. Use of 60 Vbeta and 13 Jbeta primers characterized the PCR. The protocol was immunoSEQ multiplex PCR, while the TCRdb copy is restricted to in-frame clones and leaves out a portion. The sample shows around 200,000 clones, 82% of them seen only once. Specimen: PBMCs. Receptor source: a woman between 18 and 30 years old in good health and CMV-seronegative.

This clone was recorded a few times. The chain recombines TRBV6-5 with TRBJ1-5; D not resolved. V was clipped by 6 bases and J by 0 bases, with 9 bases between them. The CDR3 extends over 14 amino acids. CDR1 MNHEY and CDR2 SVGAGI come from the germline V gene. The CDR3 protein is CASSSVRSNQPQHF. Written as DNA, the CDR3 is TGTGCCAGCAGCTCTGTCCGTAGCAATCAGCCCCAGCATTTT.

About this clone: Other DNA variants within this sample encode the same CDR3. CDR3 region: CASSLGQGKETQYF. CDR3 coding DNA: TGCGCCAGCAGCTTGGGACAGGGAAAAGAGACCCAGTACTTC. The chain is built from TRBV5-1 and TRBJ2-5, with 7 bases that match TRBD1. CDR3 size: 14 residues. The germline V gene has CDR1 SGHRS and CDR2 YFSETQ. V was pared by 0 bases and J by 3 bases, with 2 bases of the junction left unmatched.

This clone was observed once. The CDR3 region is CASSMGQGYYEQYF. DNA of the CDR3: TGTGCCAGTAGTATGGGACAGGGTTACTACGAGCAGTACTTC. V is TRBV19 and J is TRBJ2-7; TRBD1 matches 9 bases. Germline V gene sequence: CDR1 LNHDA, CDR2 SQIVND (reference sequence). V lost 3 bases and J lost 3; bases outside the gene matches: 3. The CDR3 length is 14 residues.

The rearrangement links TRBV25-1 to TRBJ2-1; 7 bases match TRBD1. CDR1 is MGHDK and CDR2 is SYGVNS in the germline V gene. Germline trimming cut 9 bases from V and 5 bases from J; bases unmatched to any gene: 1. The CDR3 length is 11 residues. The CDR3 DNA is TGTGCCAGTAGGGGGCACAATGAGCAGTTCTTC. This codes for CASRGHNEQFF.

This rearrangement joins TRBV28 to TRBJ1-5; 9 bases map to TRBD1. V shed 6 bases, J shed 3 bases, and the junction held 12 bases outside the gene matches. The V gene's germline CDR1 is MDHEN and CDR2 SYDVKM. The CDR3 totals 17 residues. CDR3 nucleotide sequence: TGTGCCAGCAGCTCGACCGGGACAGGGAATTCCAATCAGCCCCAGCATTTT. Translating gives CASSSTGTGNSNQPQHF.

The DNA of the CDR3 is TGTGCCAGCAGTATAATGGGGAGGGGAAGTGAAAAACTGTTTTTT. Translating it yields CASSIMGRGSEKLFF. The chain employs TRBV7-9 and TRBJ1-4, with a weak D call TRBD1 (5 bases). The V gene's germline CDR1 is SEHNR and CDR2 FQNEAQ (reference sequence). The CDR3 is made up of 15 amino acids. Trimming pared 6 bases from V and 7 bases from J, leaving 18 bases between.

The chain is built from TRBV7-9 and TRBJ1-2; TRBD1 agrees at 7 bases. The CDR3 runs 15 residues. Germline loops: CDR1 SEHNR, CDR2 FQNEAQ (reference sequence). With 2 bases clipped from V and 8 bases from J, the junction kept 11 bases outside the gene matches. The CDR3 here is CASSLTVDRPGGYTF. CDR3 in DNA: TGTGCCAGCAGCTTAACTGTGGACAGGCCCGGCGGCTACACCTTC.

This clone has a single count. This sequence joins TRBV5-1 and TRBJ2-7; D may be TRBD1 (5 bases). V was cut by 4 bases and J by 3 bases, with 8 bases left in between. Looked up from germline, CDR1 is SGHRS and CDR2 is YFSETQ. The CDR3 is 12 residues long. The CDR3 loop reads CASSLTVYEQYF. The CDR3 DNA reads TGCGCCAGCAGCCTGACAGTCTACGAGCAGTACTTC.

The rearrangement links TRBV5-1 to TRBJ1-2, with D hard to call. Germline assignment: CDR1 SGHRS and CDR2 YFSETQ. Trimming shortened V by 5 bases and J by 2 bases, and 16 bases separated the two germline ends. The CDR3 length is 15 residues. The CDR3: CASRGAGIVNYGYTF. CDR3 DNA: TGCGCCAGCAGAGGAGCGGGGATTGTGAACTATGGCTACACCTTC.

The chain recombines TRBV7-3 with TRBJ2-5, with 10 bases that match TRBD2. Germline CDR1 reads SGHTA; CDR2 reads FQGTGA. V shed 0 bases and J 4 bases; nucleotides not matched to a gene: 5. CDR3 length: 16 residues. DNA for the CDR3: TGTGCCAGCAGCTTAACCGCTAGCGGGAGTGGAGAGACCCAGTACTTC. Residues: CASSLTASGSGETQYF. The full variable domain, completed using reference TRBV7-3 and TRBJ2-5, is GAGVSQTPSNKVTEKGKYVELRCDPISGHTALYWYRQSLGQGPEFLIYFQGTGAADDSGLPNDRFFAVRPEGSVSTLKIQRTERGDSAVYLCASSLTASGSGETQYFGPGTRLLVL.

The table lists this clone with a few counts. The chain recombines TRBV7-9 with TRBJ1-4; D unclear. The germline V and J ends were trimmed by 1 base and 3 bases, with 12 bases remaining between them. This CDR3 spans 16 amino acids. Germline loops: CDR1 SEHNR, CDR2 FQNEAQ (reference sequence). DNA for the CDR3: TGTGCCAGCAGCTTAGGAGGGTTGGTAGCTAATGAAAAACTGTTTTTT. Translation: CASSLGGLVANEKLFF.

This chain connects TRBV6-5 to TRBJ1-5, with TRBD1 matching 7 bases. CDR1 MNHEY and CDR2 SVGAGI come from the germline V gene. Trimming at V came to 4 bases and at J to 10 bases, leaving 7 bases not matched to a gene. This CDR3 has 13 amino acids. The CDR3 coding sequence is TGTGCCAGCAGTTCCCCAGGGGGAGCACCCCAGCATTTT. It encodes CASSSPGGAPQHF.

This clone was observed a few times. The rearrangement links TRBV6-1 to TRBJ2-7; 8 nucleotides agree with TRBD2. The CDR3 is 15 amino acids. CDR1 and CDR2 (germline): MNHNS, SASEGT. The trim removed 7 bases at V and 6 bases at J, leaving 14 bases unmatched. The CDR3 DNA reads TGTGCCAGCAAGATGGATAGCGGGGCCTTGGGCGAGCAGTACTTC. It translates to CASKMDSGALGEQYF.

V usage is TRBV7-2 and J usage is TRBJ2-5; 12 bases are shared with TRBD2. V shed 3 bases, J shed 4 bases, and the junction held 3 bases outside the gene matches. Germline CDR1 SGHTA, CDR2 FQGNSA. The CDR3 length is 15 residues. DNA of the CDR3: TGTGCCAGCAGCTTGGGGACTAGCGGGTCAGAGACCCAGTACTTC. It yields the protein CASSLGTSGSETQYF.

The CDR3 loop reads CASSLSGGNYNEQFF. CDR3 bases: TGTGCCAGCAGTCTTAGCGGGGGGAATTACAATGAGCAGTTCTTC. The rearrangement joins TRBV6-6 to TRBJ2-1, with 10 bases that match TRBD2. J was trimmed by 4 bases and V by 5 bases; bases with no gene match: 5. Germline CDR1 reads MNHNY; CDR2 reads SVGAGI (reference sequence). The CDR3 runs 15 residues.

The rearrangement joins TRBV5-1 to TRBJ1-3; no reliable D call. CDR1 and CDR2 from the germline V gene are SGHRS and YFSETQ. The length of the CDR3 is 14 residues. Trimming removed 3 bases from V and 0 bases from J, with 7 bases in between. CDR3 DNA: TGCGCCAGCAGCTCTATTAACTCTGGAAACACCATATATTTT. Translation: CASSSINSGNTIYF. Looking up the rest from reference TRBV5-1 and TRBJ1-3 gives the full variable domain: KAGVTQTPRYLIKTRGQQVTLSCSPISGHRSVSWYQQTPGQGLQFLFEYFSETQRNKGNFPGRFSGRQFSNSRSEMNVSTLELGDSALYLCASSSINSGNTIYFGEGSWLTVV.

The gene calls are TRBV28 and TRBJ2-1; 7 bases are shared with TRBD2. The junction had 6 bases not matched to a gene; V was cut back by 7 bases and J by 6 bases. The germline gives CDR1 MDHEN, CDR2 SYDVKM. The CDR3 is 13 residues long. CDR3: CASNQAGVNEQFF. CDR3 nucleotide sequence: TGTGCCAGCAATCAGGCGGGGGTCAATGAGCAGTTCTTC.